This T cell receptor beta chain was sequenced for a study of vaccination effects on CD4 cells after COVID-19. The overall study: Post-vaccine specimens were collected at a median of 72 days following the second dose. General observations from the study: Marked contraction was observed in infection-induced and vaccine-induced clones late after vaccination.

Germline assignment: CDR1 MDHEN and CDR2 SYDVKM. This CDR3 contains 13 residues. V was clipped by 3 bases and J by 1 base, with 6 bases between them. Antigen-specific CD4+ T cells were expanded with viral peptide pools in the ViraFEST assay before sequencing. Culture lasted over 9 days before CD4+ T cell isolation. Each person got two doses of an mRNA SARS-CoV-2 vaccine, BNT162b2 or mRNA-1273. Previously uninfected by SARS-CoV-2, the vaccine recipients also showed negative nucleocapsid antibodies. Researchers reported culturing over 1.5 million PBMC in each well, adding 8 to 10 IU/ml IL-2 and roughly 10 ug/ml peptides. Generated by immunoSEQ multiplex PCR, the TCRdb table keeps only in-frame clones and is missing some. Of 15,000 to 20,000 clones listed, 70% to 80% are singletons. By share, this clone ranks as medium-sized (0.01 to 0.1%). What it binds is not known. This CDR3 is also generated by other DNA sequences in the sample.

The source is a human donor who received a COVID-19 vaccine. This chain uses TRBV28 with TRBJ1-1; no clear D. The material sequenced was CD4+ T cells from PBMCs cultured with HCoV-NL63 spike peptides, taken after COVID-19 vaccination. This chain's CDR3 is CASSFRRNTEAFF. The CDR3 region has the DNA TGTGCCAGCAGTTTCCGGCGGAACACTGAAGCTTTCTTT. Variable domain in full (rest from reference TRBV28 and TRBJ1-1): DVKVTQSSRYLVKRTGEKVFLECVQDMDHENMFWYRQDPGLGLRLIYFSYDVKMKEKGDIPEGYSVSREKKERFSLILESASTNQTSMYLCASSFRRNTEAFFGQGTRLTVV.